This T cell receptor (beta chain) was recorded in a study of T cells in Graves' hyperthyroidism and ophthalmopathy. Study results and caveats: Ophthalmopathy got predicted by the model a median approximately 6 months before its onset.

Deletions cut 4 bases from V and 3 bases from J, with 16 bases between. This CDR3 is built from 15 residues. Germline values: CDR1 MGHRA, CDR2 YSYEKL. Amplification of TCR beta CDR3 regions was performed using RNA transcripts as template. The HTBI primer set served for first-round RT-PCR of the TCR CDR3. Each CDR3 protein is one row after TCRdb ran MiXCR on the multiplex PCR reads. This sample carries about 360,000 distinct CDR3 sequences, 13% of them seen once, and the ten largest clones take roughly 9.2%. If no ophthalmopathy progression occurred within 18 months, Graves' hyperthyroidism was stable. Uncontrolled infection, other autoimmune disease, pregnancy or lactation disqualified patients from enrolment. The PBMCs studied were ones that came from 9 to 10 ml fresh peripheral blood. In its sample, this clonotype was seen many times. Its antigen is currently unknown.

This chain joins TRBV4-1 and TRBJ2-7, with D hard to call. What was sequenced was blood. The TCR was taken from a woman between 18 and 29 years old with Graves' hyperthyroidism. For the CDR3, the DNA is TGCGCCAGCAGCCCCGGGCCATCCCACGACTACGAGCAGTACTTC. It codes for CASSPGPSHDYEQYF.